Below, one TCR beta chain is given with its context. Its antigen is not known. Some clones are missing from TCRdb's copy, which holds only in-frame ones; the method was immunoSEQ multiplex PCR. The top ten clones hold 15% to 20% of a sample with over 150,000 clones, roughly 85% of them seen once. This sample was taken from a study of cytomegalovirus exposure and HLA in healthy donors. General study findings and limits: Later, an analysis found that TCR clusters from the first cohort tended to co-occur in the 90 to 150 validation repertoires.

The CDR3 is 16 residues long. Germline assignment: CDR1 SGHRS and CDR2 YFSETQ. V lost 4 bases to trimming and J lost 4 bases; unmatched junction nucleotides: 10. This rearrangement joins TRBV5-1 to TRBJ2-3, with 9 positions matching TRBD2. Material for sequencing was PBMCs. This clonotype was sampled from a man in his late teens or twenties in good health and CMV-seropositive. CDR3 nucleotides: TGCGCCAGCAGCAAGGGACTAGCTAGTCTCCCAGATACGCAGTATTTT. It codes for CASSKGLASLPDTQYF.